This passage covers 5 T cell receptor beta chains from one sample sequenced in a study of metastatic and nonmetastatic thyroid tumors. MiXCR was used by TCRdb to re-call the PCR reads. The data contain 20,000 to 30,000 clones, 13% of them singletons. All patients were untreated before thyroid surgery. Sequences were obtained from blood. The receptors originated from a female donor with papillary thyroid cancer or a benign thyroid nodule (not recorded which). Some clones in this sample may be carry-over from other donors' samples.

This clone has a count of ten or more. A much larger clone sits a single nucleotide away, making a read error possible. The CDR3 loop is CASSESGGEPFF. The CDR3 region has the DNA TGCGCCAGCAGTGAGTCTGGCGGGGAGCCGTTTTTT. The chain is built from TRBV10-1 and TRBJ2-2; a possible D gene is TRBD2 (6 bases). Germline CDR1 reads WNHNN; CDR2 reads SYGVQD (reference sequence). The CDR3 is made up of 12 amino acids.

This clone came up many times. The chain carries TRBV25-1 and TRBJ1-1; tentative D call: TRBD1 (5 bases). The CDR3 runs to 15 residues. In germline, CDR1 is MGHDK, CDR2 SYGVNS. V shed 2 bases and J shed 4 bases, with 14 bases lying between them. CDR3 in amino acids: CASSENQGFATEAFF. CDR3 DNA: TGTGCCAGCAGTGAAAATCAGGGTTTCGCCACTGAAGCTTTCTTT.

This clone was seen many times. Here the CDR3 DNA reads TGTGCCAGCAGCTCCGGTGAGGGCGTCTATGGCTACACCTTC. It encodes CASSSGEGVYGYTF. This chain joins TRBV7-9 and TRBJ1-2; no firm D call. The V gene lost 4 bases and the J gene lost 4 bases, with 13 bases spanning the gap. Germline assignment: CDR1 SEHNR and CDR2 FQNEAQ (reference sequence). This CDR3 comprises 14 residues.

This clone is medium-sized (0.01 to 0.1%) by share. The chain joins TRBV19 to TRBJ2-7; D is unresolved. The V end was cut by 6 bases, the J end by 2 bases, with 11 bases between. The germline V gene has CDR1 LNHDA and CDR2 SQIVND (reference sequence). CDR3 length equals 13 residues. CDR3 loop: CASSRDGTYEQYF. DNA for the CDR3: TGTGCCAGTAGCCGTGACGGTACCTACGAGCAGTACTTC.

This clone is classed as medium-sized. V is TRBV2 and J is TRBJ2-1, with TRBD2 matching over 13 bases. The CDR3 extends over 20 amino acids. Germline lookup yields CDR1 SNHLY and CDR2 FYNNEI. Losses at the gene ends were 2 bases for V and 4 bases for J; bases not matched to a gene: 14. DNA for the CDR3: TGTGCCAGCAGTGAACCGGTTGGACTAGCGGGAGTTTACACATACAATGAGCAGTTCTTC. Translating it yields CASSEPVGLAGVYTYNEQFF.